This TCR beta chain was identified during a study of blood T cells in healthy people across ages. Across the whole study: Roughly one uniquely barcoded beta molecule per two T cells was captured. Whole-study results and caveats: Fewer expanded clones and more diversity marked long-lived versus aged donors. Higher naive T cell percentage went strongly together with higher TCR beta diversity.

With 5 bases removed from V and 6 bases from J, the gap between germline ends came to 14 bases. Germline CDR1 SEHNR, CDR2 FQNEAQ (reference sequence). The CDR3 has 14 residues. This clonotype was detected a few times. Its antigen remains unidentified. For the second PCR, which ran for about 7 to 11 cycles, a sample-barcoded 5' primer and a J-beta primer mix were used. Every cDNA molecule carried a tag from a template-switch adaptor bearing 12 random nucleotides. Each CDR3 protein is one row after TCRdb ran MiXCR on the 5' RACE reads. The sample contains 700,000 or so distinct CDR3 sequences, 22% of which appear only once.

The sequenced sample consisted of blood. J is TRBJ2-1 and V is TRBV7-9; a possible D gene is TRBD2 (6 bases). The receptor comes from a man between 65 and 85 years old in good health. The CDR3 sequence: CASSRREIGNEQFF. The CDR3 bases are TGTGCCAGCAGCAGACGGGAGATCGGCAATGAGCAGTTCTTC.